Listed here are 13 T cell receptor beta chains from one sample, sequenced in a study of blood T cell repertoires in COVID-19 (dated by TCRdb to the early 2020s). Libraries were prepared through the immunoSEQ multiplex PCR assay. This is the immuneACCESS table as TCRdb keeps it, with only in-frame sequences that have V and J called. A part of the clones is gone; compared with another copy, unresolved V genes explain less than half, and the rest is unexplained. Across this sample there are about 370,000 clones, with 70% to 90% seen only once. Clones ranked in the top ten supply 10% of the sample. Sequenced: peripheral blood. The receptor source for this set is a woman in her 30s with COVID-19, enrolled during active disease.

The rearrangement links TRBV2 to TRBJ1-4, with a weak D call TRBD1 (6 bases). CDR3 size: 16 residues. The germline V gene has CDR1 SNHLY and CDR2 FYNNEI. With 4 bases removed from V and 4 bases from J, the gap between germline ends came to 16 bases. Here the CDR3 DNA reads TGTGCCAGCAGTGTACAGGGCCGGATCATTAATGAAAAACTGTTTTTT. It specifies CASSVQGRIINEKLFF.

The gene calls are TRBV18 and TRBJ2-7, with 9 bases that match TRBD1. CDR3 length: 15 amino acids. Germline V gives CDR1 KGHSH, CDR2 LQKENI. Trimming cost V 4 bases and J 3 bases; bases outside gene matches: 7. The CDR3 reads CASSRDRVEGYEQYF. The CDR3, as DNA: TGTGCCAGCTCACGGGACAGGGTTGAGGGCTACGAGCAGTACTTC. Supplemented by reference TRBV18 and TRBJ2-7, the full variable domain reads NAGVMQNPRHLVRRRGQEARLRCSPMKGHSHVYWYRQLPEEGLKFMVYLQKENIIDESGMPKERFSAEFPKEGPSILRIQQVVRGDSAAYFCASSRDRVEGYEQYFGPGTRLTVT.

This sequence joins TRBV5-4 and TRBJ2-7; 15 positions match TRBD2. Germline loops: CDR1 SGHNT, CDR2 YYREEE (reference sequence). V lost 4 bases, J lost 4 bases, and 6 bases stayed unmatched. CDR3 length: 16 amino acids. The CDR3 sequence: CASSLRGTSGRYEQYF. The CDR3 coding sequence is TGTGCCAGCAGCCTTCGGGGGACTAGCGGGAGGTACGAGCAGTACTTC.

The chain recombines TRBV28 with TRBJ2-2, with D perhaps TRBD2 (7 bases). V lost 0 bases to trimming and J lost 5 bases, with 13 bases between them. Germline V gene sequence: CDR1 MDHEN, CDR2 SYDVKM. The CDR3 runs 16 residues. CDR3 DNA sequence: TGTGCCAGCAGTTTATGGGGAGGGGGAAGGACCGGGGAGCTGTTTTTT. Its translation is CASSLWGGGRTGELFF. Full variable domain (rest looked up from reference TRBV28 and TRBJ2-2): DVKVTQSSRYLVKRTGEKVFLECVQDMDHENMFWYRQDPGLGLRLIYFSYDVKMKEKGDIPEGYSVSREKKERFSLILESASTNQTSMYLCASSLWGGGRTGELFFGEGSRLTVL.

V and J are TRBV9 and TRBJ2-1; tentatively, D is TRBD2 (6 bases). Looked up from germline, CDR1 is SGDLS and CDR2 is YYNGEE. The V end was cut by 4 bases, the J end by 0 bases, with 17 bases between. This CDR3 region has 17 residues. The CDR3 bases are TGTGCCAGCAGCCCCTCCTACGACGGGAGCTCCTACAATGAGCAGTTCTTC. Protein product: CASSPSYDGSSYNEQFF.

The chain recombines TRBV6-4 with TRBJ2-1, with 7 positions matching TRBD1. The CDR3 length is 14 residues. Germline CDR1 MRHNA, CDR2 SNTAGT. Germline trimming cut 6 bases from V and 5 bases from J; bases unmatched to any gene: 7. CDR3 loop: CASRATGFNNEQFF. The CDR3, as DNA: TGTGCCAGCAGAGCGACAGGGTTTAACAATGAGCAGTTCTTC.

The chain has TRBV6-1 and TRBJ1-5, with no clear D. Per germline, CDR1 MNHNS and CDR2 SASEGT. CDR3 length equals 12 residues. V was clipped by 2 bases and J by 6 bases, with 5 bases between them. Here the CDR3 DNA reads TGTGCCAGCAGTGAAACTACTCAGCCCCAGCATTTT. Protein: CASSETTQPQHF.

The J gene is TRBJ2-7, the V gene TRBV15; the match to TRBD1 covers 11 bases. Germline V lookup: CDR1 LNHNV, CDR2 YYDKDF (reference sequence). CDR3 size: 15 residues. After removal of 4 bases from V and 5 bases from J, the junction contained 7 bases not matched to a gene. CDR3 in DNA: TGTGCCACCAGCAATTGGGACAGGGGGGTCCACGAGCAGTACTTC. Translation gives CATSNWDRGVHEQYF. Full variable domain (rest looked up from reference TRBV15 and TRBJ2-7): DAMVIQNPRYQVTQFGKPVTLSCSQTLNHNVMYWYQQKSSQAPKLLFHYYDKDFNNEADTPDNFQSRRPNTSFCFLDIRSPGLGDTAMYLCATSNWDRGVHEQYFGPGTRLTVT.

Here the CDR3 DNA reads TGTGCCAGCAGCTTGGGCGCCATAGGCGGGGAGCTGTTTTTT. Translation gives CASSLGAIGGELFF. This chain uses TRBV11-3 with TRBJ2-2, with D unresolved. The CDR3 runs to 14 residues. In germline, CDR1 is SGHNT, CDR2 YENEEA. V dropped 3 bases and J dropped 7 bases, with 12 bases sitting between them.

The J gene is TRBJ2-3, the V gene TRBV4-1, with no clear D. Germline CDR1 is MGHRA and CDR2 is YSYEKL. The CDR3 spans 15 residues. The germline V and J ends were trimmed by 0 bases and 2 bases, with 9 bases remaining between them. The CDR3 sequence is CASSQEAAATDTQYF. CDR3 in DNA: TGCGCCAGCAGCCAAGAGGCGGCCGCCACAGATACGCAGTATTTT.

The rearrangement uses TRBV5-3 and TRBJ1-6; 8 positions match TRBD1. TRBV5-3 is recorded as an ORF, its role being uncertain. V dropped 4 bases and J dropped 13; count of bases not matched to a gene: 22. CDR3 size: 18 residues. The CDR3 bases are TGTGCCAGAAGCACCAGGGGGCCCTGGAATATCGCGTTGGGGCCCCTCCACTTT. Translation gives CARSTRGPWNIALGPLHF.

The chain joins TRBV4-3 to TRBJ2-2, with 13 bases aligning to TRBD2. V gave up 4 bases and J gave up 5 bases; unmatched junction bases: 10. Looked up from germline, CDR1 is LGHNA and CDR2 is YSLEER. The CDR3 runs to 18 residues. The CDR3 protein is CASSPQTSGGRGTGELFF. The CDR3 bases are TGCGCCAGCAGCCCCCAGACTAGCGGGGGGCGAGGGACCGGGGAGCTGTTTTTT.

V usage is TRBV24-1 and J usage is TRBJ2-1; 8 bases line up with TRBD1. Germline trimming cut 3 bases from V and 0 bases from J; bases unmatched to any gene: 0. Germline loops: CDR1 KGHDR, CDR2 SFDVKD. CDR3 length: 15 residues. This chain's CDR3 is CATSDQGASYNEQFF. The DNA for the CDR3 is TGTGCCACCAGTGATCAGGGGGCCTCCTACAATGAGCAGTTCTTC.